One and the same sample provided the 13 T cell receptor beta chains below, sequenced in a study of T cell responses to AZD1222 COVID-19 vaccine. Using immunoSEQ multiplex PCR, the repertoire was profiled, and TCRdb retains in-frame clones only, with some absent. The profile covers about 95,000 clones, with roughly 89% appearing a single time and 3.5% to 4% taken by the ten largest. The specimen comprised peripheral blood, sampled on day 0 of AZD1222 vaccination. These receptor sequences come from an adult in good health.

The V call is TRBV5-1, the J call TRBJ1-1; D unclear. CDR1 and CDR2 from the germline V gene are SGHRS and YFSETQ. This CDR3 comprises 13 residues. V dropped 0 bases and J dropped 7 bases, with 10 bases sitting between them. The CDR3 DNA reads as TGCGCCAGCAGCTTGGCCTCTTCTGTTGAAGCTTTCTTT. Amino acids: CASSLASSVEAFF.

This clone was counted a single time. The chain couples TRBV27 to TRBJ1-6, with a possible D match to TRBD1 (6 bases). The CDR3 spans 16 residues. The V end lost 5 bases, the J end lost 0 bases, and 11 bases lay between the germline ends. Germline assignment: CDR1 MNHEY and CDR2 SMNVEV (reference sequence). The CDR3 is CASSKVGGSYNSPLHF. In nucleotides, the CDR3 is TGTGCCAGCAGTAAAGTAGGGGGCTCCTATAATTCACCCCTCCACTTT.

The chain joins TRBV5-1 to TRBJ2-1, with D unclear. The germline V and J ends were trimmed by 3 bases and 6 bases, with 13 bases remaining between them. This CDR3 spans 14 amino acids. From germline, CDR1 is SGHRS and CDR2 YFSETQ. CDR3 in amino acids: CASSYIAPTNEQFF. CDR3 in DNA: TGCGCCAGCAGCTACATAGCCCCCACCAATGAGCAGTTCTTC.

The genes are TRBV2 and TRBJ1-1; D unclear. Germline V gene lookup returns CDR1 SNHLY and CDR2 FYNNEI. V was shortened by 1 base and J by 0 bases, with 6 bases between the two germline ends. This CDR3 spans 14 amino acids. CDR3 sequence: CASSEGAMNTEAFF. In nucleotides, the CDR3 is TGTGCCAGCAGTGAAGGGGCTATGAACACTGAAGCTTTCTTT.

The chain links TRBV7-9 to TRBJ2-5; D tentatively fits TRBD1 or TRBD2 (5 bases each). Per germline, CDR1 SEHNR and CDR2 FQNEAQ (reference sequence). Trimming left V 2 bases short and J 0 bases short, with 10 bases between. The CDR3 length is 15 residues. The CDR3 protein is CASSLLAGYQETQYF. The CDR3 bases are TGTGCCAGCAGCTTACTAGCAGGGTACCAAGAGACCCAGTACTTC.

V is TRBV18 and J is TRBJ1-4; 10 nucleotides agree with TRBD1. The CDR3 is made up of 16 amino acids. V trimming: 1 base; J trimming: 7 bases; junction bases outside the gene matches: 6. Germline V gives CDR1 KGHSH, CDR2 LQKENI. This CDR3 is CASSPLHGQGGEKLFF. CDR3 coding DNA: TGTGCCAGCTCACCACTCCATGGACAGGGGGGTGAAAAACTGTTTTTT. Looking up the rest from reference TRBV18 and TRBJ1-4 gives the full variable domain: NAGVMQNPRHLVRRRGQEARLRCSPMKGHSHVYWYRQLPEEGLKFMVYLQKENIIDESGMPKERFSAEFPKEGPSILRIQQVVRGDSAAYFCASSPLHGQGGEKLFFGSGTQLSVL.

V usage is TRBV30 and J usage is TRBJ1-5; the D is unclear. Germline loops: CDR1 GTSNPN, CDR2 SVGIG (reference sequence). This CDR3 contains 14 residues. With 0 bases removed from V and 3 bases from J, the gap between germline ends came to 9 bases. The CDR3 region has the DNA TGTGCCTGGAGTGTCGGGCCGTCCAATCAGCCCCAGCATTTT. It encodes CAWSVGPSNQPQHF.

The chain couples TRBV7-9 to TRBJ1-6, with TRBD1 as a possible D gene (6 bases). The V gene lost 1 base and the J gene lost 10 bases, with 17 bases spanning the gap. Per the germline V gene, CDR1 is SEHNR and CDR2 is FQNEAQ (reference sequence). The CDR3 has 16 residues. The CDR3 here is CASSLGAVRGRSPLHF. The CDR3, as DNA: TGTGCCAGCAGCTTAGGAGCCGTCAGGGGTCGATCACCCCTCCACTTT.

The chain carries TRBV4-2 and TRBJ1-2; tentatively, D is TRBD1 (6 bases). The CDR3 contains 15 residues. CDR1 is LGHNA, CDR2 YNFKEQ, per germline. Trimming pared 3 bases from V and 4 bases from J, leaving 15 bases between. Here the CDR3 DNA reads TGTGCCAGCAGCCAGACTCCGACAGGCCGCTATGGCTACACCTTC. Translating gives CASSQTPTGRYGYTF.

The chain employs TRBV11-1 and TRBJ2-3, with 7 bases that match TRBD2. Germline assignment: CDR1 SGHAT and CDR2 FQDESV (reference sequence). This CDR3 has 15 amino acids. V lost 3 bases to trimming and J lost 6 bases; unmatched junction nucleotides: 9. CDR3 protein: CASSLRAGLVDTQYF. The CDR3, as DNA: TGTGCCAGCAGCTTGAGAGCGGGACTGGTGGATACGCAGTATTTT.

J is TRBJ2-1 and V is TRBV7-2; TRBD1 matches 9 bases. This CDR3 has 15 residues. Trimming took 5 bases from V and 4 from J; bases not matched to a gene: 6. The germline gives CDR1 SGHTA, CDR2 FQGNSA. The DNA of the CDR3 is TGTGCCAGCAGCACCCAGACAGGGGGTTACAATGAGCAGTTCTTC. This codes for CASSTQTGGYNEQFF.

This rearrangement joins TRBV7-6 to TRBJ1-1; D gene unclear. The germline V gene encodes CDR1 SGHVS and CDR2 FNYEAQ. This CDR3 spans 20 amino acids. The V and J ends lost 3 bases and 0 bases respectively, with 26 bases between them. In DNA form, the CDR3 reads TGTGCCAGCAGCTTTCAAGGCGGGAACAGTGCCATAAATTTGAACACTGAAGCTTTCTTT. Residues: CASSFQGGNSAINLNTEAFF.

The chain uses TRBV7-7 and TRBJ2-5; 8 bases align to TRBD1. The V and J ends lost 5 bases and 4 bases, in that order; junction bases with no gene match: 6. CDR1 and CDR2 (germline): SSHAT, FNYEAQ (reference sequence). The CDR3 has 14 amino acids. In nucleotides, the CDR3 is TGTGCCAGCAGCCACGCAGGGGGCAGAGAGACCCAGTACTTC. Translation gives CASSHAGGRETQYF. Full variable domain (remainder filled in from reference TRBV7-7 and TRBJ2-5): GAGVSQSPRYKVTKRGQDVTLRCDPISSHATLYWYQQALGQGPEFLTYFNYEAQPDKSGLPSDRFSAERPEGSISTLTIQRTEQRDSAMYRCASSHAGGRETQYFGPGTRLLVL.